The 27 T cell receptor beta chains given below trace back to one sample, sequenced in a study of T-cell memory formation after mild COVID-19. In TCRdb, the 5' RACE reads were re-called with MiXCR into one record per CDR3 protein. Found here are roughly 29,000 distinct CDR3 sequences, less than 7.5% of them singletons; the top ten hold approximately 14%. Sequenced sample: PBMCs or a T cell subset sorted from them (not recorded which). The receptors originated from an adult woman who had mild COVID-19 (a few samples of this study predate the infection). Cell type and time point are not known.

The table lists this clonotype with many counts. J is TRBJ2-3 and V is TRBV29-1; a possible D gene is TRBD2 (7 bases). Germline V gives CDR1 SQVTM, CDR2 ANQGSEA. The CDR3 is 14 residues long. With 5 bases removed from V and 3 bases from J, the gap between germline ends came to 15 bases. The CDR3 bases are TGCAGCGTTATCGGGGGGCTGGCGACAGATACGCAGTATTTT. The encoded protein is CSVIGGLATDTQYF.

The table lists this clonotype with many counts. V and J are TRBV11-2 and TRBJ2-7; D ambiguous. The V end lost 5 bases, the J end lost 2 bases, and 10 bases lay between the germline ends. The CDR3 is 13 residues long. The germline CDR1 and CDR2 sequences are SGHAT and FQNNGV. The CDR3 nucleotides read TGTGCCAGCAGCAATTCTATCGCCTACGAGCAGTACTTC. Protein product: CASSNSIAYEQYF.

This clonotype was seen many times. This chain connects TRBV27 to TRBJ2-7; 9 positions match TRBD1. The V gene end was trimmed by 6 bases and the J gene end by 3 bases; junction bases not matched to a gene: 9. The CDR3 covers 15 residues. The V gene's germline CDR1 is MNHEY and CDR2 SMNVEV (reference sequence). As DNA, the CDR3 is TGTGCCAGCAGCCCCGGGACAGGGCTTAACTACGAGCAGTACTTC. It translates to CASSPGTGLNYEQYF.

The table lists this clonotype with a few counts. The chain is built from TRBV19 and TRBJ2-6; 9 bases map to TRBD1. In germline, CDR1 is LNHDA, CDR2 SQIVND (reference sequence). The trim removed 5 bases at V and 5 bases at J, leaving 4 bases unmatched. The CDR3 length is 15 residues. Written as DNA, the CDR3 is TGTGCCAGTAGTTCGGACAGGGGAAGGGCCAACGTCCTGACTTTC. Protein: CASSSDRGRANVLTF.

The sample holds many counts of this clonotype. The chain employs TRBV2 and TRBJ1-6, with D possibly matching TRBD1 (6 bases). CDR1 is SNHLY, CDR2 FYNNEI, per germline. The CDR3 extends over 15 amino acids. V was cut by 6 bases and J by 1 base, with 10 bases left in between. This CDR3 reads CASRMGASYNSPLHF. Here the CDR3 DNA reads TGTGCCAGCAGGATGGGGGCATCCTATAATTCACCCCTCCACTTT.

The sample holds a few counts of this clonotype. The gene calls are TRBV4-1 and TRBJ1-5; weak D call: TRBD1 (6 bases). CDR1 and CDR2 (germline): MGHRA, YSYEKL. V shed 5 bases and J shed 10 bases, with 18 bases lying between them. The CDR3 sequence is 14 residues long. CDR3 DNA: TGCGCCAGCAGCGTCCAGGGGACCTATTTTCCCCAGCATTTT. Its translation is CASSVQGTYFPQHF.

Ten or more counts support this clonotype. The V and J genes are TRBV20-1 and TRBJ2-3; 8 bases align to TRBD2. Germline assignment: CDR1 DFQATT and CDR2 SNEGSKA (reference sequence). The CDR3 runs 15 residues. With V trimmed by 6 bases and J by 5 bases, 13 bases remained unmatched. As DNA, the CDR3 is TGCAGTGCGACCGACTATAGCGGGACTGGAGATACGCAGTATTTT. It translates to CSATDYSGTGDTQYF.

The table lists this clonotype with many counts. The rearrangement uses TRBV6-5 and TRBJ1-1; perhaps TRBD1 as D (5 bases). CDR1 is MNHEY, CDR2 SVGAGI, per germline. This CDR3 has 13 residues. V was pared by 5 bases and J by 8 bases, with 15 bases between. CDR3 nucleotide sequence: TGTGCCAGCAGTACCCGGGTTGGGGGAGAAGCTTTCTTT. Residues: CASSTRVGGEAFF.

This clonotype was counted ten times or more. The chain joins TRBV18 to TRBJ1-5; D is unresolved. Germline loops: CDR1 KGHSH, CDR2 LQKENI. There are 15 residues in the CDR3. Trimming shortened V by 6 bases and J by 7 bases, and 19 bases separated the two germline ends. In nucleotides, the CDR3 is TGTGCCAGCTCCTCTAGCGGTAACAGAGGGCAGCCCCAGCATTTT. Amino acids: CASSSSGNRGQPQHF.

This clonotype was found many times. The chain uses TRBV12-3 or TRBV12-4 and TRBJ2-1, with a weak D call TRBD2 (6 bases). Between the trimmed V and J ends, which lost 2 bases and 9 bases, there was a span of 14 bases. This CDR3 region has 14 residues. CDR3 in amino acids: CASSLYQAGSEQFF. The CDR3 nucleotides are TGTGCCAGCAGTTTATACCAGGCGGGGAGTGAGCAGTTCTTC.

This clonotype was observed at least ten times. The J gene is TRBJ2-5, the V gene TRBV5-1; 9 nucleotides line up with TRBD1. The CDR3 contains 17 residues. The germline V gene has CDR1 SGHRS and CDR2 YFSETQ. V shed 0 bases, J shed 1 base, and the junction held 7 bases outside the gene matches. Here the CDR3 reads CASSLARGTGTQETQYF. Written as DNA, the CDR3 is TGCGCCAGCAGCTTGGCCCGTGGGACAGGGACCCAAGAGACCCAGTACTTC.

This clonotype was recorded many times. The chain carries TRBV5-1 and TRBJ2-3; D is ambiguous. The length of the CDR3 is 13 residues. Germline values: CDR1 SGHRS, CDR2 YFSETQ. Trimming pared 7 bases from V and 2 bases from J, leaving 11 bases between. In nucleotides, the CDR3 is TGCGCCAGCGGGCAGACAAACACAGATACGCAGTATTTT. This encodes CASGQTNTDTQYF.

By proportion, this clonotype is medium-sized. V gene TRBV12-3 or TRBV12-4 combines with J gene TRBJ2-1; 10 bases are shared with TRBD1. This CDR3 comprises 15 residues. With V trimmed by 5 bases and J by 7 bases, 8 bases remained unmatched. CDR3 bases: TGTGCCAGCAGTGTCCGGGACAGGGGAGGGAATGAGCAGTTCTTC. Its translation is CASSVRDRGGNEQFF.

This clonotype was counted many times. The V call is TRBV6-5, the J call TRBJ1-2; possibly TRBD1 for D (5 bases). Between the trimmed V and J ends, which lost 10 bases and 2 bases, there was a span of 14 bases. CDR1 and CDR2 (germline): MNHEY, SVGAGI. The CDR3 is made up of 13 amino acids. The DNA of the CDR3 is TGTGCCACCCGGGACGGACGGAACTATGGCTACACCTTC. It encodes CATRDGRNYGYTF.

This clonotype has a count of ten or more. CDR3 residues: CSARDVAGGPYNEQFF. CDR3 in DNA: TGCAGTGCTAGAGACGTGGCGGGGGGACCGTACAATGAGCAGTTCTTC. V and J are TRBV20-1 and TRBJ2-1; the match to TRBD2 covers 8 bases. J was trimmed by 4 bases and V by 0 bases; bases with no gene match: 8. Germline V gene data show CDR1 as DFQATT and CDR2 as SNEGSKA (reference sequence). CDR3 length equals 16 residues.

This clonotype was observed many times. The V and J genes are TRBV6-5 and TRBJ1-5; D gene unclear. V dropped 5 bases and J dropped 0 bases, with 17 bases sitting between them. CDR1 is MNHEY, CDR2 SVGAGI, per germline. The CDR3 has 17 residues. CDR3: CASSPRIGGYSNQPQHF. The CDR3 DNA reads TGTGCCAGCAGTCCGCGGATCGGTGGTTATAGCAATCAGCCCCAGCATTTT.

This clonotype appeared many times. The V and J genes are TRBV7-2 and TRBJ2-3, with a tentative D call TRBD2 (6 bases). The germline gives CDR1 SGHTA, CDR2 FQGNSA. Trimming pared 2 bases from V and 2 bases from J, leaving 17 bases between. CDR3 length equals 17 residues. The CDR3 region is CASSLRSGFHATDTQYF. The CDR3, as DNA: TGTGCCAGCAGCTTACGGAGCGGGTTCCATGCCACAGATACGCAGTATTTT.

This clonotype has at least ten counts. The rearrangement joins TRBV2 to TRBJ2-1; D is possibly TRBD2 (5 bases). Germline lookup yields CDR1 SNHLY and CDR2 FYNNEI. This CDR3 contains 11 residues. Trimming took 4 bases from V and 7 from J, leaving 5 bases between them. As DNA, the CDR3 is TGTGCCAGCAGTGGACTAAATGAGCAGTTCTTC. As protein: CASSGLNEQFF.

This clonotype was seen ten or more times. At one end the junction does not follow the germline gene, possibly because of a read error. The rearrangement joins TRBV11-2 to TRBJ1-3; D gene uncertain. Germline lookup yields CDR1 SGHAT and CDR2 FQNNGV. The length of the CDR3 is 12 residues. The CDR3 DNA follows: TGTGCCAGCAGCCCGCTAAGACATCTCATCCATTTT. Protein product: CASSPLRHLIHF.

This clonotype was found many times. The genes are TRBV7-3 and TRBJ2-5; unclear D gene. The CDR3 length is 13 residues. Germline V gene data show CDR1 as SGHTA and CDR2 as FQGTGA. The V end was cut by 2 bases, the J end by 2 bases, with 6 bases between. The CDR3 coding sequence is TGTGCCAGCAGCTTAGCCAGGCAAGAGACCCAGTACTTC. Its translation is CASSLARQETQYF. Supplemented by reference TRBV7-3 and TRBJ2-5, the full variable domain reads GAGVSQTPSNKVTEKGKYVELRCDPISGHTALYWYRQSLGQGPEFLIYFQGTGAADDSGLPNDRFFAVRPEGSVSTLKIQRTERGDSAVYLCASSLARQETQYFGPGTRLLVL.

This clonotype came up many times. The chain recombines TRBV20-1 with TRBJ2-1; no definite D call. Trimming stripped 4 bases from V and 1 base from J, with 11 bases between. This CDR3 region has 14 residues. Germline CDR1 is DFQATT and CDR2 is SNEGSKA (reference sequence). CDR3 nucleotides: TGCAGTGCTACCCCTTCGGCTTCCTACAATGAGCAGTTCTTC. It translates to CSATPSASYNEQFF.

This clonotype was observed at least ten times. CDR3 loop: CASRGLAGGPSSYNEQFF. CDR3 DNA sequence: TGTGCCAGCCGCGGACTAGCGGGGGGGCCTAGCTCCTACAATGAGCAGTTCTTC. This chain links TRBV7-2 with TRBJ2-1; 15 nucleotides match TRBD2. The germline gives CDR1 SGHTA, CDR2 FQGNSA. The CDR3 runs to 18 residues. Germline trimming cut 8 bases from V and 0 bases from J; bases unmatched to any gene: 8.

This clonotype appeared many times. The rearrangement uses TRBV7-2 and TRBJ2-5; 11 bases agree with TRBD2. J lost 0 bases, V lost 2 bases, and 8 bases had no gene match. The CDR3 spans 18 residues. Germline V lookup: CDR1 SGHTA, CDR2 FQGNSA. The CDR3 region has the DNA TGTGCCAGCAGCTTAAGCCTAGCGGGGGGCCTGTACCAAGAGACCCAGTACTTC. It is translated as CASSLSLAGGLYQETQYF.

This clonotype was seen repeatedly, ten times or more. The V call is TRBV19, the J call TRBJ1-2, with D maybe TRBD1 (6 bases). Trimming pared 3 bases from V and 2 bases from J, leaving 7 bases between. The CDR3 totals 13 residues. Germline values: CDR1 LNHDA, CDR2 SQIVND (reference sequence). In DNA form, the CDR3 reads TGTGCCAGTAGTATCGACAGGAACTATGGCTACACCTTC. It specifies CASSIDRNYGYTF.

This clonotype was detected many times. V gene TRBV7-8 combines with J gene TRBJ2-7; D uncertain. Between the trimmed V and J ends, which lost 5 bases and 0 bases, there was a span of 14 bases. The CDR3 sequence is 15 residues long. The germline CDR1 and CDR2 sequences are SGHVS and FQNEAQ. The CDR3 region is CASSPTGLYSYEQYF. The CDR3 DNA sequence: TGTGCCAGCAGCCCTACCGGGCTATACTCCTACGAGCAGTACTTC.

At least ten counts were recorded for this clonotype. The V gene is TRBV4-3, the J gene TRBJ2-1; 8 bases are a match to TRBD1. The CDR3 length is 17 residues. Germline V gene sequence: CDR1 LGHNA, CDR2 YSLEER. With V trimmed by 0 bases and J by 4 bases, 8 bases remained unmatched. This CDR3 reads CASSQDTFRTGYNEQFF. CDR3 coding DNA: TGCGCCAGCAGCCAAGATACATTCCGGACAGGGTACAATGAGCAGTTCTTC.

The table lists this clonotype with many counts. V gene TRBV7-9 combines with J gene TRBJ1-2; 7 bases map to TRBD1. Losses at the gene ends were 1 base for V and 6 bases for J; bases not matched to a gene: 8. The CDR3 has 15 residues. Germline CDR1 is SEHNR and CDR2 is FQNEAQ (reference sequence). CDR3 DNA: TGTGCCAGCAGCTTAGAAGTTGGGACAGTCGATGGCTACACCTTC. Encoded protein: CASSLEVGTVDGYTF.